Listed here are 6 T cell receptor beta chains from one sample, sequenced in a study of blood T cell repertoires in COVID-19. Only in-frame clones appear in the TCRdb table, and some are missing; sequencing was by immunoSEQ multiplex PCR. This table holds some 150,000 clones, about 85% found once. Input material: peripheral blood. Receptors originate from a human donor with acute or convalescent COVID-19. The donor label of this sample is uncertain.

The sample holds one count of this clone. The rearrangement links TRBV9 to TRBJ1-1; D ambiguous. The V end lost 0 bases, the J end lost 2 bases, and 11 bases lay between the germline ends. The CDR3 is 15 residues long. CDR1 is SGDLS, CDR2 YYNGEE, per germline. The CDR3 sequence: CASSVVSTPNTEAFF. The CDR3 DNA follows: TGTGCCAGCAGCGTAGTCTCGACACCCAACACTGAAGCTTTCTTT.

This CDR3 is CASNGGRHNEQFF. The CDR3 bases are TGTGCCAGTAACGGGGGGAGGCACAATGAGCAGTTCTTC. The genes are TRBV19 and TRBJ2-1, with 7 nucleotides matching TRBD2. The V gene's germline CDR1 is LNHDA and CDR2 SQIVND (reference sequence). V trimming: 7 bases; J trimming: 5 bases; junction bases outside the gene matches: 5. The CDR3 extends over 13 amino acids. Full variable domain (missing parts from reference TRBV19 and TRBJ2-1): DGGITQSPKYLFRKEGQNVTLSCEQNLNHDAMYWYRQDPGQGLRLIYYSQIVNDFQKGDIAEGYSVSREKKESFPLTVTSAQKNPTAFYLCASNGGRHNEQFFGPGTRLTVL.

The sample holds a few counts of this clone. V gene TRBV7-2 combines with J gene TRBJ1-1; 7 bases align to TRBD1. J was trimmed by 0 bases and V by 7 bases; bases with no gene match: 8. Germline loops: CDR1 SGHTA, CDR2 FQGNSA. CDR3 length equals 15 residues. CDR3 loop: CASNIPDRVNTEAFF. The CDR3 nucleotides are TGTGCCAGCAACATACCAGACAGGGTGAACACTGAAGCTTTCTTT.

This chain uses TRBV5-6 with TRBJ1-6; TRBD1 matches at 9 bases. The CDR3 loop spans 14 amino acids. V lost 6 bases, J lost 6 bases, and 4 bases stayed unmatched. Germline CDR1 SGHDT, CDR2 YYEEEE. The chain's CDR3 is CASTKDRGNSPLHF. CDR3 sequence (DNA): TGTGCCAGCACCAAGGACAGGGGTAATTCACCCCTCCACTTT.

The table lists this clone with a few counts. The CDR3 protein is CASSTVQVAGNTIYF. CDR3 nucleotide sequence: TGTGCCAGCAGTACCGTACAGGTCGCCGGAAACACCATATATTTT. The chain couples TRBV28 to TRBJ1-3; D possibly corresponds to TRBD1 (5 bases). The V and J ends lost 5 bases and 4 bases respectively, with 15 bases between them. CDR1 is MDHEN, CDR2 SYDVKM, per germline. CDR3 length equals 15 residues.

This clone was detected only once. V and J are TRBV5-1 and TRBJ2-5; 8 bases are shared with TRBD2. Germline V gene lookup returns CDR1 SGHRS and CDR2 YFSETQ. The CDR3 extends over 15 amino acids. The V segment lost 4 bases and the J segment 2 bases; nucleotides outside the gene matches: 7. In DNA form, the CDR3 reads TGCGCCAGCAGCCCTGCCCCGGGAGGGCAAGAGACCCAGTACTTC. Amino acids: CASSPAPGGQETQYF.